These T cell receptor beta chains were read from a single sample in a study of cytomegalovirus exposure and HLA in healthy donors. Clones were sequenced by immunoSEQ multiplex PCR, and TCRdb holds only the in-frame ones, with some missing. The sample yields over 130,000 clones, around 90% seen once. The sample comprised PBMCs. Every receptor here comes from a woman aged 40 to 50 in good health and CMV-seronegative. Both conserved end residues are part of each CDR3. D genes are given only for firm matches. Some rows have no size entry. The others give once, few or many, or a class for an expanded clone.

.	TRBD2	TRBV27	TRBJ2-3	CASSLSSGRGTDTQYF	TGTGCCAGCAGTTTATCTAGCGGGAGAGGCACAGATACGCAGTATTTT
.	TRBD2	TRBV28	TRBJ2-3	CASSTIAGEVPDTQYF	TGTGCCAGCAGTACCATAGCGGGAGAGGTCCCAGATACGCAGTATTTT
.	.	TRBV10-2	TRBJ1-1	CASRQYLTEAFF	TGCGCCAGCAGACAGTATCTTACTGAAGCTTTCTTT
.	.	TRBV5-1	TRBJ2-6	CASSERASISGANVLTF	TGCGCCAGCAGCGAGCGGGCCTCGATCTCTGGGGCCAACGTCCTGACTTTC
.	TRBD1	TRBV7-2	TRBJ1-4	CASSSTGGFEEKLFF	TGTGCCAGCAGCTCGACAGGGGGCTTTGAAGAAAAACTGTTTTTT
.	TRBD1	TRBV5-1	TRBJ1-3	CASSLGGQGTVLGNTIYF	TGCGCCAGCAGCTTGGGGGGACAGGGGACGGTTCTTGGAAACACCATATATTTT
.	TRBD2	TRBV13	TRBJ2-7	CASSHYRGLDFYEQYF	TGTGCCAGCAGCCACTACCGAGGACTAGACTTCTACGAGCAGTACTTC
.	TRBD1	TRBV6-6	TRBJ1-2	CASSNRDRLNYGYTF	TGTGCCAGCAGTAACCGGGACAGACTTAACTATGGCTACACCTTC
once	TRBD1	TRBV18	TRBJ1-4	CASSPGQGWSNEKLFF	TGTGCCAGCTCTCCCGGACAGGGGTGGTCTAATGAAAAACTGTTTTTT
.	TRBD2	TRBV9	TRBJ2-3	CASSVGLAGGRSDTQYF	TGTGCCAGCAGCGTTGGACTAGCGGGAGGGAGATCAGATACGCAGTATTTT
.	.	TRBV7-9	TRBJ2-7	CSSSLADSGQYF	TGTTCCAGCAGCTTAGCTGACAGTGGGCAGTACTTC
.	.	TRBV25-1	TRBJ1-5	CASSDGGYSQPQHF	TGTGCCAGCAGTGACGGGGGTTACTCTCAGCCCCAGCATTTT
.	TRBD2	TRBV28	TRBJ2-7	CASTPGTSGQYEQYF	TGTGCCAGCACCCCCGGGACTAGCGGGCAATACGAGCAGTACTTC
.	.	TRBV6-5	TRBJ1-5	CASSVNSNQPQHF	TGTGCCAGCAGTGTCAATAGCAATCAGCCCCAGCATTTT
.	.	TRBV4-2	TRBJ1-2	CASSQDFGGYTF	TGTGCCAGCAGCCAAGATTTCGGGGGCTACACCTTC
once	TRBD1	TRBV4-2	TRBJ2-2	CASSLHPDRGLGELFF	TGTGCCAGCAGCCTCCACCCGGACAGGGGCCTCGGGGAGCTGTTTTTT
.	.	TRBV10-2	TRBJ2-7	CASDGSGSSYEQYF	TGCGCCAGCGACGGTAGCGGCTCCTCCTACGAGCAGTACTTC
.	.	TRBV5-4	TRBJ2-7	CASSLGDSLPDDEQYF	TGTGCCAGCAGCTTGGGCGACTCCCTTCCCGACGACGAGCAGTACTTC
.	TRBD2	TRBV30	TRBJ2-5	CAWSLGLAGGETQYF	TGTGCCTGGAGTCTCGGCCTAGCGGGAGGTGAGACCCAGTACTTC
.	TRBD2	TRBV27	TRBJ2-7	CASSRTSGATYEQYF	TGTGCCAGCAGCCGGACTAGCGGGGCAACCTACGAGCAGTACTTC
.	TRBD2	TRBV29-1	TRBJ2-4	CSVGGVWGGSAKNIQYF	TGCAGCGTTGGAGGGGTGTGGGGGGGGTCGGCCAAAAACATTCAGTACTTC
once	TRBD1	TRBV5-1	TRBJ2-5	CASSPRQGETQYF	TGCGCCAGCAGCCCCAGGCAGGGGGAAACCCAGTACTTC
.	.	TRBV13	TRBJ1-5	CASSLGGGGGDQPQHF	TGTGCCAGCAGCTTAGGCGGGGGGGGAGGGGATCAGCCCCAGCATTTT
.	.	TRBV28	TRBJ2-1	CASREDAYNEQFF	TGTGCCAGCAGGGAGGATGCCTACAATGAGCAGTTCTTC
.	TRBD1	TRBV18	TRBJ2-7	CASSPGTGLYEQYF	TGTGCCAGCTCACCTGGGACAGGACTCTACGAGCAGTACTTC
.	TRBD2	TRBV6-4	TRBJ2-1	CASSGRERGEQFF	TGTGCCAGCAGTGGGCGGGAGCGGGGTGAGCAGTTCTTC
.	.	TRBV7-6	TRBJ2-3	CASSFGSDTQYF	TGTGCCAGCAGCTTCGGGTCAGATACGCAGTATTTT
.	.	TRBV11-3	TRBJ2-7	CASSPGEEQYF	TGTGCCAGCAGCCCAGGGGAGGAGCAGTACTTC